The present T cell receptor beta chain was sequenced within a study of T cells in Graves' hyperthyroidism and ophthalmopathy. Study-level points and caveats: Blood held most thyroid clonotypes expanded above 0.001 frequency. Classification by a 13 V-J model distinguished ophthalmopathy from stable hyperthyroidism.

This clonotype has a count of ten or more. The target antigen is unknown. The authors deemed Graves' hyperthyroidism stable absent ophthalmopathy progression within 18 months. Fresh 10 ml peripheral blood yielded PBMCs. Amplified TCR beta CDR3 regions derived from RNA transcripts. In the first-round RT-PCR of the TCR CDR3, the HTBI primer set was used. One entry per CDR3 protein results from TCRdb running MiXCR on the multiplex PCR reads. This repertoire shows 85,000 to 110,000 distinct CDR3 sequences, roughly 50% found once; its top ten account for approximately 24%. Unmatched junction bases numbered 4, after V lost 7 bases and J lost 5 bases. The CDR3 extends over 12 amino acids. Germline CDR1 SGHTA, CDR2 FQGNSA.

The V and J genes are TRBV7-2 and TRBJ2-7, with TRBD1 matching over 8 bases. The sample was blood. The TCR sequence derives from a man aged 40-49 years with Graves' hyperthyroidism. CDR3 loop: CASTGGQDEQYF. DNA for the CDR3: TGTGCCAGCACCGGGGGACAGGACGAGCAGTACTTC. Full variable domain (missing parts from reference TRBV7-2 and TRBJ2-7): GAGVSQSPSNKVTEKGKDVELRCDPISGHTALYWYRQSLGQGLEFLIYFQGNSAPDKSGLPSDRFSAERTGGSVSTLTIQRTQQEDSAVYLCASTGGQDEQYFGPGTRLTVT.